The 21 T cell receptor beta chains listed next were all sequenced from one sample in a study of OX40 agonist ivuxolimab in advanced cancers. The table came from immunoSEQ multiplex PCR; TCRdb's copy has only in-frame clones and leaves some out. The sample lists around 60,000 clones; approximately 91% were seen once. The source was CD4+ or CD8+ T cells sorted from blood, collected in a trial of the OX40 agonist ivuxolimab. The receptors here all came from an adult with an advanced solid tumor such as melanoma, head and neck, liver or kidney cancer.

The genes are TRBV6-6 and TRBJ1-2; D perhaps matches TRBD1 (6 bases). Looked up from germline, CDR1 is MNHNY and CDR2 is SVGAGI (reference sequence). V was trimmed by 5 bases and J by 8 bases, leaving 15 bases between them. The CDR3 is 13 residues long. The CDR3 region is CASSPTGRGGYTF. CDR3 sequence (DNA): TGTGCCAGCAGTCCTACAGGGAGAGGCGGCTACACCTTC.

This clone was seen only a few times. The chain has TRBV10-3 and TRBJ1-5; TRBD1 matches at 7 bases. J gave up 0 bases and V 8 bases, and 7 bases lay outside the gene matches. The CDR3 extends over 15 amino acids. Looked up from germline, CDR1 is ENHRY and CDR2 is SYGVKD. CDR3 nucleotides: TGTGCCATCCGACAGGGAGATTATAGCAATCAGCCCCAGCATTTT. This codes for CAIRQGDYSNQPQHF.

This chain connects TRBV5-4 to TRBJ2-7; the D gene could be TRBD1 or TRBD2 (5 bases each). This CDR3 is built from 14 residues. Trimming pared 3 bases from V and 0 bases from J, leaving 10 bases between. In germline, CDR1 is SGHNT, CDR2 YYREEE (reference sequence). The CDR3, as DNA: TGTGCCAGCAGCTCGGGTGGGACCTCCTACGAGCAGTACTTC. This codes for CASSSGGTSYEQYF.

This chain connects TRBV19 to TRBJ2-7, with 7 bases aligning to TRBD2. Germline lookup yields CDR1 LNHDA and CDR2 SQIVND (reference sequence). The CDR3 consists of 13 residues. J gave up 12 bases and V 3 bases, and 11 bases lay outside the gene matches. As DNA, the CDR3 is TGTGCCAGTAGTATCGACGAGGCGGGAGAGTCGTACTTC. Protein sequence: CASSIDEAGESYF.

The chain links TRBV27 to TRBJ2-7, with 8 bases matching TRBD1. Trimming removed 2 bases from V and 2 bases from J; junction bases left unmatched: 8. CDR1 MNHEY and CDR2 SMNVEV come from the germline V gene (reference sequence). The CDR3 totals 16 residues. CDR3 sequence reads: CASSLVSRTGTYEQYF. In DNA form, the CDR3 reads TGTGCCAGCAGTTTAGTCTCTCGGACAGGGACCTACGAGCAGTACTTC.

This rearrangement joins TRBV18 to TRBJ2-3; 9 positions match TRBD1. In germline, CDR1 is KGHSH, CDR2 LQKENI. Unmatched junction bases numbered 3, after V lost 4 bases and J lost 4 bases. The CDR3 loop spans 14 amino acids. Here the CDR3 DNA reads TGTGCCAGCTCACACCGGGACAGGGCAGATACGCAGTATTTT. Translation gives CASSHRDRADTQYF.

The rearrangement joins TRBV4-1 to TRBJ2-7; TRBD2 matches at 12 bases. The CDR3 runs 18 residues. Germline values: CDR1 MGHRA, CDR2 YSYEKL. J was trimmed by 5 bases and V by 1 base; bases with no gene match: 12. The CDR3 loop reads CASSQVGGASGRAHEQYF. CDR3 nucleotides: TGCGCCAGCAGCCAAGTGGGGGGGGCTAGCGGGAGGGCCCACGAGCAGTACTTC.

J is TRBJ1-1 and V is TRBV28; D is unresolved. Germline V CDR1 and CDR2: MDHEN, SYDVKM. This CDR3 has 11 amino acids. With 6 bases removed from V and 4 bases from J, the gap between germline ends came to 6 bases. The CDR3 DNA follows: TGTGCCAGCAGCCTTACCACTGAAGCTTTCTTT. Its translation is CASSLTTEAFF. The whole variable domain, filled in from reference TRBV28 and TRBJ1-1, reads DVKVTQSSRYLVKRTGEKVFLECVQDMDHENMFWYRQDPGLGLRLIYFSYDVKMKEKGDIPEGYSVSREKKERFSLILESASTNQTSMYLCASSLTTEAFFGQGTRLTVV.

About this clone itself: The sample holds other DNA sequences that translate to the same CDR3. J is TRBJ2-7 and V is TRBV19; 7 bases align to TRBD1. Germline CDR1 is LNHDA and CDR2 is SQIVND (reference sequence). The CDR3 runs to 12 residues. The V gene end was trimmed by 5 bases and the J gene end by 3 bases; junction bases not matched to a gene: 1. CDR3 sequence: CASSPGGYEQYF. The CDR3 DNA sequence: TGTGCCAGTAGTCCAGGGGGCTACGAGCAGTACTTC.

The chain recombines TRBV5-1 with TRBJ1-1; 7 bases match TRBD1. Losses at the gene ends were 4 bases for V and 2 bases for J; bases not matched to a gene: 8. Germline CDR1 reads SGHRS; CDR2 reads YFSETQ. CDR3 length: 15 amino acids. The CDR3 region has the DNA TGCGCCAGCAGCGTTACAGGGACAGACAACACTGAAGCTTTCTTT. Amino acid sequence: CASSVTGTDNTEAFF.

This clone was seen more than once but under ten times. V is TRBV29-1 and J is TRBJ1-1; D not resolved. Germline V gene lookup returns CDR1 SQVTM and CDR2 ANQGSEA. Trimming pared 4 bases from V and 0 bases from J, leaving 15 bases between. This CDR3 is built from 15 residues. CDR3 region: CSVVPPGRMNTEAFF. DNA of the CDR3: TGCAGCGTTGTCCCCCCGGGCAGGATGAACACTGAAGCTTTCTTT.

The rearrangement links TRBV11-2 to TRBJ2-3, with 7 bases lining up with TRBD1. V shed 3 bases, J shed 10 bases, and the junction held 7 bases outside the gene matches. Germline V gene data show CDR1 as SGHAT and CDR2 as FQNNGV. The CDR3 extends over 13 amino acids. The CDR3 DNA follows: TGTGCCAGCAGCTTCCAGGGACAGATTCCGCAGTATTTT. Translated, it gives CASSFQGQIPQYF.

The sample holds one count of this clone. The chain carries TRBV29-1 and TRBJ2-7; perhaps TRBD1 as D (6 bases). The length of the CDR3 is 12 residues. Trimming shortened V by 4 bases and J by 3 bases, and 10 bases separated the two germline ends. From germline, CDR1 is SQVTM and CDR2 ANQGSEA. The CDR3 loop is CSVAKTGYEQYF. The CDR3 region has the DNA TGCAGCGTTGCGAAGACAGGCTACGAGCAGTACTTC.

The gene calls are TRBV5-8 and TRBJ1-5; TRBD1 is a possible D gene (6 bases). The germline V gene encodes CDR1 SGHTS and CDR2 YDEGEE. This CDR3 has 15 amino acids. The V gene lost 3 bases and the J gene lost 4 bases, with 14 bases spanning the gap. The CDR3 DNA reads as TGTGCCAGCAGCTCAGTCGGGGGCCTTAATCAGCCCCAGCATTTT. Amino acid sequence: CASSSVGGLNQPQHF.

The gene calls are TRBV6-5 and TRBJ1-2; possible D gene TRBD1, 5 bases. The ends were cut back, 0 bases at V and 6 bases at J, with 11 bases in the middle. The germline V gene has CDR1 MNHEY and CDR2 SVGAGI. This CDR3 is 14 amino acids long. The DNA of the CDR3 is TGTGCCAGCAGTTACTCCTCGGGGCCTGATGGCTACACCTTC. Translated, it gives CASSYSSGPDGYTF.

CDR3 bases: TGTGCCACCAGCAGAGAGAAGGAAGCTAATGAAAAACTGTTTTTT. Its protein is CATSREKEANEKLFF. The chain uses TRBV15 and TRBJ1-4; no definite D call. Looked up from germline, CDR1 is LNHNV and CDR2 is YYDKDF (reference sequence). Between the trimmed V and J ends, which lost 0 bases and 3 bases, there was a span of 8 bases. CDR3 size: 15 residues.

The gene calls are TRBV11-2 and TRBJ2-2; no firm D call. This CDR3 comprises 14 residues. The V gene's germline CDR1 is SGHAT and CDR2 FQNNGV. Trimming took off 1 base at V and 4 bases at J, with 7 bases between the two ends. For the CDR3, the DNA is TGTGCCAGCAGCTTAGTTCTGATCACCGGGGAGCTGTTTTTT. This codes for CASSLVLITGELFF. The full variable domain, its missing parts supplied by reference TRBV11-2 and TRBJ2-2, is EAGVAQSPRYKIIEKRQSVAFWCNPISGHATLYWYQQILGQGPKLLIQFQNNGVVDDSQLPKDRFSAERLKGVDSTLKIQPAKLEDSAVYLCASSLVLITGELFFGEGSRLTVL.

V is TRBV11-2 and J is TRBJ2-2; a possible D gene is TRBD1 (5 bases). V dropped 2 bases and J dropped 1 base, with 11 bases sitting between them. The CDR3 length is 16 residues. The germline V gene has CDR1 SGHAT and CDR2 FQNNGV. The CDR3 protein is CASSLRAGLNTGELFF. In DNA form, the CDR3 reads TGTGCCAGCAGCTTAAGGGCAGGGTTGAACACCGGGGAGCTGTTTTTT.

The J gene is TRBJ1-5, the V gene TRBV4-2; D uncertain. From germline, CDR1 is LGHNA and CDR2 YNFKEQ. This CDR3 region has 14 residues. Between the trimmed V and J ends, which lost 0 bases and 5 bases, there was a span of 8 bases. The CDR3 nucleotides read TGTGCCAGCAGCCAAGATGGTGGGGATCAGCCCCAGCATTTT. It encodes CASSQDGGDQPQHF.

This clone was seen just once. The chain employs TRBV25-1 and TRBJ2-1; possible D gene TRBD2, 6 bases. This CDR3 has 15 residues. CDR1 is MGHDK and CDR2 is SYGVNS in the germline V gene. The V gene lost 4 bases and the J gene lost 5 bases, with 15 bases spanning the gap. The CDR3 coding sequence is TGTGCCAGCAGTGGGCGCCCGACTAGGGACAATGAGCAGTTCTTC. Amino acids: CASSGRPTRDNEQFF.

CDR3 coding DNA: TGTGCCAGCAGTGAAGGGGAAATGGGGGGCACTGAAGCTTTCTTT. Protein product: CASSEGEMGGTEAFF. The gene calls are TRBV2 and TRBJ1-1; tentatively, D is TRBD1 (5 bases). Germline V gene lookup returns CDR1 SNHLY and CDR2 FYNNEI. The CDR3 sequence is 15 residues long. V was trimmed by 1 base and J by 4 bases, leaving 13 bases between them.